This TCR beta chain was sequenced for a study of molecular identifiers for immune sequencing clone quantification. About the study: Replicates split RNA from around 20,000 or 100,000 naive CD8 cells five ways, and the researchers sequenced four portions.

TCRdb re-called the PCR reads through MiXCR, storing one row per CDR3 protein. This table holds about 640,000 distinct CDR3 sequences, 20% found once. This clonotype has at least ten counts. The antigen is not known. Trimming cost V 0 bases and J 0 bases, with 7 bases left between them. Germline CDR1 reads SGDLS; CDR2 reads YYNGEE. The CDR3 extends over 15 amino acids. General study results and limits: Clones carrying above 20 RNA copies accounted for over 98% of effector molecules, under 1% in naive cells. Spiked Jurkat TCR RNA equal to one cell could reportedly be picked out among 800,000 to 1,000,000 naive cells. Barcodes shared by identical TCR molecules could lead to underestimated sizes of highly expanded clones.

This chain links TRBV9 with TRBJ1-3; D is unresolved. The sample comprised naive CD8+ T cells from blood, with Jurkat cell RNA spiked in. Subset given: FACS-sorted CD8+CD4-CCR7+CD45RA+ naive T cells. This clonotype originated in a human donor in good health. Some libraries in this study had Jurkat cell RNA spiked in. This CDR3 reads CASSVVGTSGNTIYF. As DNA, the CDR3 is TGTGCCAGCAGCGTAGTGGGTACCTCTGGAAACACCATATATTTT.